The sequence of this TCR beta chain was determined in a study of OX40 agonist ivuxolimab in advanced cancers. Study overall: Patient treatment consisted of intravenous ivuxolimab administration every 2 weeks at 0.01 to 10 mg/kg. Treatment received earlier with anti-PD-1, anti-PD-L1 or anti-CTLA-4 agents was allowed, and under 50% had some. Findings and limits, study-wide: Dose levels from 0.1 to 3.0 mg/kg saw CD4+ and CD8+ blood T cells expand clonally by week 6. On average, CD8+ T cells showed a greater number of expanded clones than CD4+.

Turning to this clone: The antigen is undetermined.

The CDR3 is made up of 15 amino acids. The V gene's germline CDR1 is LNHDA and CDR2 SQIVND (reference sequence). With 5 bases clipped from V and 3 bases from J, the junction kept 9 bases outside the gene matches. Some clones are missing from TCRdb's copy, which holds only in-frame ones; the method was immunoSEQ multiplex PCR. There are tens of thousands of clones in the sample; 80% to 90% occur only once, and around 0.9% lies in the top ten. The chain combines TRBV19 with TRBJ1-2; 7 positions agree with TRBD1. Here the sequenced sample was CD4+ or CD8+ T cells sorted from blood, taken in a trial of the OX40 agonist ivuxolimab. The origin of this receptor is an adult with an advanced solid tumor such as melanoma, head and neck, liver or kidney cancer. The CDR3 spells CASSLGTVGHYGYTF. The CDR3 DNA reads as TGTGCCAGTAGTCTCGGGACAGTGGGTCACTATGGCTACACCTTC.